This TCR beta chain was sequenced during a study of persistence of HIV-infected CD4 T cells. Study conclusions and caveats: Compared with CD3/CD28-stimulated cells, CMV- and Gag-responding cells showed lower TCRbeta richness. Degenerate expanded CDR3beta sequences were enriched among CMV- and Gag-responding cells.

Comments on this clone: Its target is not known.

Germline-derived CDR1 and CDR2 are LNHDA and SQIVND (reference sequence). Trimming removed 7 bases at V and 4 bases at J, with 14 bases between. The CDR3 sequence is 13 residues long. This was the immunoSEQ version 4 assay in survey mode. Method: immunoSEQ multiplex PCR; TCRdb's copy keeps in-frame clones and lacks some. The sample yields over 15,000 clones, approximately 65% seen once. The stimulus was an HIV-1 Gag 15-mer peptide pool, about 1 ug/peptide/mL. Sorting of responding CD4+ T cells relied on upregulated CD40 ligand together with CD69. Donors had undetectable plasma HIV-1 RNA, under 50 copies/mL, for 4+ years.

Sequenced material: CD4+ T cells sorted from PBMCs after approximately 18-hour stimulation, taken from a patient who received antiretroviral therapy. This clonotype was sampled from an adult woman with HIV who was CMV-seropositive. This chain links TRBV19 with TRBJ2-7, with D possibly TRBD1 on 6 matching bases. The CDR3, as DNA: TGTGCCAGTACCGGGACAACCTCATACGAGCAGTACTTC. Its protein is CASTGTTSYEQYF.